This T cell receptor (beta chain) was observed in a study of blood T cell repertoires in COVID-19. This clone was seen only once. CDR1 and CDR2 from the germline V gene are SNHLY and FYNNEI. The CDR3 is 14 residues long. V was clipped by 7 bases and J by 7 bases; unmatched bases: 12. Generated by immunoSEQ multiplex PCR, the TCRdb table keeps only in-frame clones and is missing some. The data hold roughly 18,000 clones, with roughly 88% observed a single time. The sample comprised peripheral blood. The TCR was taken from a middle-aged man with active COVID-19. The chain recombines TRBV2 with TRBJ2-5; 7 bases are shared with TRBD1. The CDR3 bases are TGTGCCAGCACCGGGGACAGACGTTCCGGGACCCAGTACTTC. It encodes CASTGDRRSGTQYF.